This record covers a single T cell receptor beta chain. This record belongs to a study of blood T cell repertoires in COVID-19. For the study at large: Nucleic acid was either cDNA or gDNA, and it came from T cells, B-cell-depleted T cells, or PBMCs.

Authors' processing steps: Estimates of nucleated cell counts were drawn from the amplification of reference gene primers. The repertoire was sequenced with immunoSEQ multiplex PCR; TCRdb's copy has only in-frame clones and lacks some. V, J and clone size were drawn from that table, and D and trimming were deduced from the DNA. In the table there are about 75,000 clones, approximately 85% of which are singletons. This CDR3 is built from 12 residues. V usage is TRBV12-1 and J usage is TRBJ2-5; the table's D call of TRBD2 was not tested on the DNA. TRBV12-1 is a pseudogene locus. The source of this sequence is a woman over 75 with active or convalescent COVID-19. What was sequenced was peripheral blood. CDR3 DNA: TGTGCCAGCAATGTTGAGCAAGAGACCCAGTACTTC. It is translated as CASNVEQETQYF.